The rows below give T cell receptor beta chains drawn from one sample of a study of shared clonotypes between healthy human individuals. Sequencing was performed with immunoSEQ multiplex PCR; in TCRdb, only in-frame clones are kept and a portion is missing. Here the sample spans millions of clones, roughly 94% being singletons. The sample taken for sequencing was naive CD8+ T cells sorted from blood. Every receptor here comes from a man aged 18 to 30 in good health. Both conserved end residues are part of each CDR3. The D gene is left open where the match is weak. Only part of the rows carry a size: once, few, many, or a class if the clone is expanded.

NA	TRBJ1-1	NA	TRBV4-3	CASSHDPDSMNTEAFF	TGCGCCAGCAGCCACGACCCCGACTCCATGAACACTGAAGCTTTCTTT
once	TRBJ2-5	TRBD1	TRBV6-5	CASGYRDRWETQYF	TGTGCCAGCGGTTACAGGGACAGGTGGGAGACCCAGTACTTC
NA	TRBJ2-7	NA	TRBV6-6	CASSYVITVSYEQYF	TGTGCCAGCAGTTACGTAATAACAGTTTCCTACGAGCAGTACTTC
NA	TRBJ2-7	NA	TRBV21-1	CASSKWVREHFYEQYF	TGTGCCAGCAGCAAATGGGTGCGGGAACATTTCTACGAGCAGTACTTC
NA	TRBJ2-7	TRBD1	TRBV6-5	CASSPRQGADEQYF	TGTGCCAGCAGTCCGAGACAGGGGGCGGACGAGCAGTACTTC
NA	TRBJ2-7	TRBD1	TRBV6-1	CASGTGPYGEQYF	TGTGCCAGCGGGACAGGGCCGTATGGCGAGCAGTACTTC
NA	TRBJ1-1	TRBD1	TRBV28	CASRYTSGTADTEAFF	TGTGCCAGCAGGTATACCTCCGGGACAGCAGACACTGAAGCTTTCTTT
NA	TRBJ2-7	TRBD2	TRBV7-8	CASSSHSGGWPYEQYF	TGTGCCAGCAGCTCTCACTCGGGGGGATGGCCCTACGAGCAGTACTTC
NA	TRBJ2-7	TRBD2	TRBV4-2	CASGGEGNSYEQYF	TGTGCCAGCGGGGGGGAAGGGAATAGCTACGAGCAGTACTTC
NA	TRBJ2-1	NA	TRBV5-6	CASSSDRNSYNEQFF	TGTGCCAGCAGCTCTGACAGAAACTCCTACAATGAGCAGTTCTTC
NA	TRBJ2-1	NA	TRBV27	CASSPFLGHGYNEQFF	TGTGCCAGCAGTCCCTTCCTCGGGCACGGCTACAATGAGCAGTTCTTC
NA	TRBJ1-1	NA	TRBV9	CASSSEGNTEAFF	TGTGCCAGCAGCTCGGAAGGGAACACTGAAGCTTTCTTT
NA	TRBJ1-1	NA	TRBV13	CASSLKMGLEAFF	TGTGCCAGCAGCTTAAAGATGGGGCTTGAAGCTTTCTTT
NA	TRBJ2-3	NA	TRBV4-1	CASSQPPGQVLSDTQYF	TGCGCCAGCAGCCAACCACCGGGACAAGTTCTGTCAGATACGCAGTATTTT
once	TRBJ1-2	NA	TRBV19	CASNMGGGTPPYTF	TGTGCCAGTAATATGGGGGGTGGGACCCCACCCTACACCTTC
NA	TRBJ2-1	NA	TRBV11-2	CASSLDTDYNEQFF	TGTGCCAGCAGCCTAGATACAGATTACAATGAGCAGTTCTTC
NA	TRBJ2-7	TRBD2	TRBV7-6	CASSSLTGTRTNEQYF	TGTGCCAGCAGCTCACTTACCGGGACTAGAACCAACGAGCAGTACTTC
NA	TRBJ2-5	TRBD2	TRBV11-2	CASSSGGGWLQETQYF	TGTGCCAGCAGCTCGGGGGGGGGCTGGCTACAAGAGACCCAGTACTTC
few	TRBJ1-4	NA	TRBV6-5	CASSYTATNEKLFF	TGTGCCAGCAGTTACACTGCAACTAATGAAAAACTGTTTTTT
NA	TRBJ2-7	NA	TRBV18	CASSAGRSYEQYF	TGTGCCAGCTCAGCGGGCCGCTCCTACGAGCAGTACTTC
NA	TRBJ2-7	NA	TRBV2	CASQKGSWELGEQYF	TGTGCCAGCCAAAAAGGCAGTTGGGAACTCGGGGAGCAGTACTTC
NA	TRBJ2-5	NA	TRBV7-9	CASSLGWTWETQYF	TGTGCCAGCAGCTTAGGGTGGACCTGGGAGACCCAGTACTTC
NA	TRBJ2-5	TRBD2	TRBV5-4	CASSSLGSGKETQYF	TGTGCCAGCAGCTCCCTAGGGAGCGGGAAAGAGACCCAGTACTTC
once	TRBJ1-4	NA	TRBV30	CAWSVQGADNEKLFF	TGTGCCTGGAGTGTACAAGGGGCAGATAATGAAAAACTGTTTTTT
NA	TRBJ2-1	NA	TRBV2	CASSTYRALGVNEQFF	TGTGCCAGCAGTACCTACCGGGCCCTCGGCGTCAATGAGCAGTTCTTC
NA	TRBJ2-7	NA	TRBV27	CASSGGYEQYF	TGTGCCAGCAGTGGGGGTTACGAGCAGTACTTC
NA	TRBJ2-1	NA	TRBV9	CASSVEPISSYNEQFF	TGTGCCAGCAGCGTAGAGCCGATAAGCTCCTACAATGAGCAGTTCTTC
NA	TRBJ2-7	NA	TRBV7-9	CASSLAAGAEQYF	TGTGCCAGCAGCTTAGCGGCGGGGGCCGAGCAGTACTTC
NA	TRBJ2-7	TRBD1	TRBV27	CASSFLGQGSYEQYF	TGTGCCAGCAGTTTTCTAGGACAGGGATCCTACGAGCAGTACTTC
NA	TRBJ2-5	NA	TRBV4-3	CASSQARGQTQYF	TGCGCCAGCAGCCAAGCCCGGGGACAGACCCAGTACTTC
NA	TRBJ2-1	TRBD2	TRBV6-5	CASRPSGRTYNEQFF	TGTGCCAGCAGGCCGAGCGGGAGGACCTACAATGAGCAGTTCTTC
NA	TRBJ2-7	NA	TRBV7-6	CASSLEQAPGEQYF	TGTGCCAGCAGCTTAGAACAGGCCCCTGGGGAGCAGTACTTC
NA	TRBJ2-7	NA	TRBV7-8	CASSLGGSTYEQYF	TGTGCCAGCAGCTTAGGGGGATCGACATACGAGCAGTACTTC
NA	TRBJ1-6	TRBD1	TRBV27	CASSLSGQGGSPLHF	TGTGCCAGCAGTCTCTCGGGACAGGGAGGTTCACCCCTCCACTTT
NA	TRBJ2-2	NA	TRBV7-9	CAAQRTGELFF	TGTGCCGCCCAGCGAACCGGGGAGCTGTTTTTT
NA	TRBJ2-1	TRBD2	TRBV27	CASSFGGVRLNEQFF	TGTGCCAGCAGTTTCGGGGGGGTTCGATTGAATGAGCAGTTCTTC
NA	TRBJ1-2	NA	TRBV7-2	CASSPPGVYGYTF	TGTGCCAGCAGCCCCCCAGGGGTCTATGGCTACACCTTC
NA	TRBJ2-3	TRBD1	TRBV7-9	CASSPGQGAGDTQYF	TGTGCCAGCAGCCCAGGACAGGGGGCAGGGGATACGCAGTATTTT
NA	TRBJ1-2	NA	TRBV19	CASSPGVGYGYTF	TGTGCCAGTAGCCCCGGAGTGGGGTATGGCTACACCTTC
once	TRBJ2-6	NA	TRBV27	CASSSRGPGANVLTF	TGTGCCAGCAGTTCTCGGGGGCCTGGGGCCAACGTCCTGACTTTC
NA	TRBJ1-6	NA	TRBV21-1	CASSNSVPRTGNSPLHF	TGTGCCAGCAGCAATTCCGTCCCAAGGACAGGGAATTCACCCCTCCACTTT
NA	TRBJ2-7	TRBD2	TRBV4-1	CASSQGLAAEGDEQYF	TGCGCCAGCAGCCAAGGACTAGCGGCTGAGGGGGACGAGCAGTACTTC
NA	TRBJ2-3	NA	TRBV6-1	CASSYVTSPPDTQYF	TGTGCCAGCAGCTACGTGACTAGTCCCCCAGATACGCAGTATTTT
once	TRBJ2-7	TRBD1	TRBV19	CASTQDRESSYEQYF	TGTGCCAGTACTCAGGACAGGGAAAGCTCCTACGAGCAGTACTTC
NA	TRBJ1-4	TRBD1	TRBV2	CASSEEDRGATNEKLFF	TGTGCCAGCAGTGAGGAGGACAGGGGGGCAACTAATGAAAAACTGTTTTTT
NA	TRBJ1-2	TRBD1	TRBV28	CASSIGQGTYGYTF	TGTGCCAGCAGCATAGGACAGGGGACATATGGCTACACCTTC
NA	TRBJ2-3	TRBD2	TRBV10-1	CASSELPSGPSTDTQYF	TGCGCCAGCAGTGAGTTGCCTAGCGGGCCTAGCACAGATACGCAGTATTTT
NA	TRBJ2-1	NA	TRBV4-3	CASSQDTGLYSRLGQFF	TGCGCCAGCAGCCAAGATACCGGGCTATATTCTAGATTGGGGCAGTTCTTC